Each of the 32 T cell receptor beta chains below was sequenced from the same sample in a study of shared clonotypes between healthy human individuals. The data were produced by immunoSEQ multiplex PCR, yet TCRdb's version contains in-frame clones alone and is incomplete. The sample gives 1,100,000 or so clones, around three quarters of which show up once; around 0.47% is in the top ten. Sequences were obtained from memory CD4+ T cells from PBMCs. The subset here: CD45RA-negative fraction. Source of these receptors: a man aged 18 to 30 in good health. Some clones in this sample may be carry-over from other donors' samples.

This sequence joins TRBV11-2 and TRBJ1-1, with TRBD1 matching 8 bases. After removal of 5 bases from V and 4 bases from J, the junction contained 9 bases not matched to a gene. The CDR3 is made up of 15 amino acids. Per the germline V gene, CDR1 is SGHAT and CDR2 is FQNNGV. CDR3 amino acids: CASSPTGGRGTEAFF. The CDR3 region has the DNA TGTGCCAGCAGCCCCACAGGGGGGAGAGGCACTGAAGCTTTCTTT.

The V call is TRBV21-1, the J call TRBJ2-7. TRBV21-1 is a documented pseudogene. This CDR3 has 18 amino acids. CDR3 amino acids: CASSITIKRRTENYEQYF. The CDR3 DNA reads as TGTGCCAGCAGCATTACTATAAAACGAAGGACGGAGAACTACGAGCAGTACTTC.

J is TRBJ2-7 and V is TRBV2; 11 bases are a match to TRBD1. The CDR3 is 14 amino acids. From germline, CDR1 is SNHLY and CDR2 FYNNEI. V was pared by 6 bases and J by 5 bases, with 6 bases of the junction left unmatched. The CDR3 DNA sequence: TGTGCCAGCAGCCGGGACAGGGGGTTCGACGAGCAGTACTTC. This translates into CASSRDRGFDEQYF.

The chain joins TRBV19 to TRBJ2-5, with 7 bases fitting TRBD2. With 9 bases clipped from V and 2 bases from J, the junction kept 12 bases outside the gene matches. CDR1 is LNHDA, CDR2 SQIVND, per germline (reference sequence). The CDR3 totals 15 residues. CDR3 region: CASAAAWDYQETQYF. The CDR3 DNA reads as TGTGCCAGCGCCGCAGCGTGGGACTATCAAGAGACCCAGTACTTC.

A word on this clone: The same CDR3 can be traced to other DNA sequences in this sample. This chain uses TRBV5-1 with TRBJ1-1; TRBD1 matches at 8 bases. The CDR3 is made up of 14 amino acids. The V segment lost 3 bases and the J segment 5 bases; nucleotides outside the gene matches: 6. Germline V gene data show CDR1 as SGHRS and CDR2 as YFSETQ. The CDR3 loop reads CASSWGTGGTEAFF. The CDR3 bases are TGCGCCAGCAGCTGGGGGACAGGCGGGACTGAAGCTTTCTTT.

This sequence joins TRBV14 and TRBJ2-7, with 10 nucleotides matching TRBD2. Losses at the gene ends were 4 bases for V and 4 bases for J; bases not matched to a gene: 4. Per the germline V gene, CDR1 is SGHDN and CDR2 is FVKESK. The CDR3 contains 14 residues. CDR3 sequence reads: CASSLAGGPYEQYF. CDR3 bases: TGTGCCAGCAGCCTAGCGGGAGGACCTTACGAGCAGTACTTC.

This chain connects TRBV11-3 to TRBJ2-1; 8 bases fit TRBD2. Germline trimming cut 5 bases from V and 7 bases from J; bases unmatched to any gene: 10. The length of the CDR3 is 15 residues. The germline CDR1 and CDR2 sequences are SGHNT and YENEEA. The CDR3 nucleotides are TGTGCCAGCAGCCGGGGGGGCTCGAGTGAGAATGAGCAGTTCTTC. It specifies CASSRGGSSENEQFF.

This chain connects TRBV5-1 to TRBJ2-3; 7 bases are shared with TRBD2. CDR1 and CDR2 from the germline V gene are SGHRS and YFSETQ. The V segment lost 2 bases and the J segment 1 base; nucleotides outside the gene matches: 4. The length of the CDR3 is 15 residues. The CDR3 protein is CASSFSSGGTDTQYF. The DNA for the CDR3 is TGCGCCAGCAGCTTCTCCAGCGGGGGCACAGATACGCAGTATTTT.

V gene TRBV7-9 combines with J gene TRBJ2-7; 7 bases align to TRBD1. V was pared by 5 bases and J by 7 bases, with 5 bases of the junction left unmatched. Germline values: CDR1 SEHNR, CDR2 FQNEAQ (reference sequence). The CDR3 has 12 amino acids. CDR3 loop: CASSPQGLEQYF. The CDR3 DNA reads TGTGCCAGCAGCCCACAGGGGTTAGAGCAGTACTTC.

This chain links TRBV28 with TRBJ1-2; D ambiguous. The CDR3 runs to 14 residues. The germline V gene encodes CDR1 MDHEN and CDR2 SYDVKM. Trimming shortened V by 5 bases and J by 5 bases, and 15 bases separated the two germline ends. The CDR3 sequence: CASSARRLGYGYTF. CDR3 DNA: TGTGCCAGCAGTGCCCGGAGACTGGGTTATGGCTACACCTTC.

As concerns this clone: Other DNA sequences within the sample encode an identical CDR3. The chain couples TRBV7-2 to TRBJ2-3; D is undetermined. With 7 bases removed from V and 1 base from J, the gap between germline ends came to 6 bases. The CDR3 is 12 residues long. Germline CDR1 is SGHTA and CDR2 is FQGNSA. In DNA form, the CDR3 reads TGTGCCAGCAATTCGGGCACAGATACGCAGTATTTT. It is translated as CASNSGTDTQYF. The full variable domain, completed using reference TRBV7-2 and TRBJ2-3, is GAGVSQSPSNKVTEKGKDVELRCDPISGHTALYWYRQSLGQGLEFLIYFQGNSAPDKSGLPSDRFSAERTGGSVSTLTIQRTQQEDSAVYLCASNSGTDTQYFGPGTRLTVL.

The chain couples TRBV9 to TRBJ1-1; D remains unclear. V shed 4 bases and J shed 1 base, with 8 bases lying between them. The CDR3 sequence is 13 residues long. Germline lookup yields CDR1 SGDLS and CDR2 YYNGEE. CDR3 bases: TGTGCCAGCAGCTACGCGGGGAACACTGAAGCTTTCTTT. This codes for CASSYAGNTEAFF.

This clone was counted a few times. This rearrangement joins TRBV7-9 to TRBJ1-4; D unclear. V was cut by 1 base and J by 8 bases, with 17 bases left in between. The germline gives CDR1 SEHNR, CDR2 FQNEAQ (reference sequence). CDR3 length: 16 amino acids. The CDR3 region is CASSLGSGVRWEKLFF. As DNA, the CDR3 is TGTGCCAGCAGCTTAGGCTCCGGGGTCAGGTGGGAAAAACTGTTTTTT. The entire variable domain, with the rest obtained from reference TRBV7-9 and TRBJ1-4, is as follows: DTGVSQNPRHKITKRGQNVTFRCDPISEHNRLYWYRQTLGQGPEFLTYFQNEAQLEKSRLLSDRFSAERPKGSFSTLEIQRTEQGDSAMYLCASSLGSGVRWEKLFFGSGTQLSVL.

This chain connects TRBV19 to TRBJ1-2, with unresolved D. The CDR3 has 15 amino acids. Germline assignment: CDR1 LNHDA and CDR2 SQIVND (reference sequence). Trimming stripped 5 bases from V and 4 bases from J, with 17 bases between. The CDR3 bases are TGTGCCAGTAGTCCAAGACTCCCGGGAGGCTATGGCTACACCTTC. It translates to CASSPRLPGGYGYTF. The complete variable domain, with remaining parts taken from reference TRBV19 and TRBJ1-2, reads DGGITQSPKYLFRKEGQNVTLSCEQNLNHDAMYWYRQDPGQGLRLIYYSQIVNDFQKGDIAEGYSVSREKKESFPLTVTSAQKNPTAFYLCASSPRLPGGYGYTFGSGTRLTVV.

The gene calls are TRBV11-3 and TRBJ2-1; tentative D call: TRBD2 (7 bases). Germline V lookup: CDR1 SGHNT, CDR2 YENEEA. CDR3 length: 16 amino acids. V lost 0 bases and J lost 5, with 14 bases in between. The CDR3 sequence is CASSLDRWEGDNEQFF. The CDR3 DNA sequence: TGTGCCAGCAGCTTAGATAGGTGGGAGGGGGACAATGAGCAGTTCTTC.

This clone appeared a few times. V usage is TRBV5-4 and J usage is TRBJ2-3; 10 nucleotides line up with TRBD1. Unmatched junction bases numbered 13, after V lost 3 bases and J lost 3 bases. The length of the CDR3 is 18 residues. CDR1 and CDR2 (germline): SGHNT, YYREEE (reference sequence). CDR3 nucleotides: TGTGCCAGCAGCTGTCTGACAGGGGGCGAGGAGTGGACAGATACGCAGTATTTT. Amino acid sequence: CASSCLTGGEEWTDTQYF.

The V call is TRBV5-1, the J call TRBJ1-2, with TRBD1 matching over 7 bases. The trim removed 5 bases at V and 4 bases at J, leaving 8 bases unmatched. The germline gives CDR1 SGHRS, CDR2 YFSETQ. CDR3 length: 14 residues. Written as DNA, the CDR3 is TGCGCCAGCAGTGAAGGGGGGACAGCCTATGGCTACACCTTC. Translation: CASSEGGTAYGYTF.

This clone was observed once. This rearrangement joins TRBV27 to TRBJ2-3; 9 bases align to TRBD1. Germline trimming cut 3 bases from V and 0 bases from J; bases unmatched to any gene: 10. Germline V gene data show CDR1 as MNHEY and CDR2 as SMNVEV (reference sequence). This CDR3 contains 18 residues. The DNA for the CDR3 is TGTGCCAGCAGTTTTGCCCTCCCCGGGACAGGGAGCACAGATACGCAGTATTTT. Protein product: CASSFALPGTGSTDTQYF.

The V gene is TRBV5-1, the J gene TRBJ2-5; possibly TRBD1 for D (6 bases). Germline V gene lookup returns CDR1 SGHRS and CDR2 YFSETQ. V dropped 2 bases and J dropped 5 bases, with 13 bases sitting between them. The CDR3 runs to 14 residues. Here the CDR3 reads CASSFGQGLETQYF. In DNA form, the CDR3 reads TGCGCCAGCAGCTTCGGTCAGGGGTTGGAGACCCAGTACTTC. Combining the CDR3 with reference TRBV5-1 and TRBJ2-5 gives the whole variable domain KAGVTQTPRYLIKTRGQQVTLSCSPISGHRSVSWYQQTPGQGLQFLFEYFSETQRNKGNFPGRFSGRQFSNSRSEMNVSTLELGDSALYLCASSFGQGLETQYFGPGTRLLVL.

This clone appeared once. This chain links TRBV5-4 with TRBJ2-1; D call uncertain. The V end was cut by 0 bases, the J end by 10 bases, with 11 bases between. Germline CDR1 SGHNT, CDR2 YYREEE (reference sequence). The CDR3 has 13 residues. For the CDR3, the DNA is TGTGCCAGCAGCTTGGAGCCCCCTGGGGAGCAGTTCTTC. Protein sequence: CASSLEPPGEQFF.

The CDR3 reads CASSDLSYEQYF. CDR3 DNA: TGTGCCAGCAGTGACCTGTCTTACGAGCAGTACTTC. V is TRBV2 and J is TRBJ2-7; D gene ambiguous. The CDR3 length is 12 residues. V was shortened by 3 bases and J by 4 bases, with 7 bases between the two germline ends. Germline loops: CDR1 SNHLY, CDR2 FYNNEI.

J is TRBJ2-5 and V is TRBV28, with TRBD2 matching 8 bases. This CDR3 has 16 amino acids. With 3 bases clipped from V and 4 bases from J, the junction kept 10 bases outside the gene matches. Germline V gene sequence: CDR1 MDHEN, CDR2 SYDVKM. DNA for the CDR3: TGTGCCAGCAGTTTTCCCCGAAGCGGGAGTGGAGAGACCCAGTACTTC. Translation gives CASSFPRSGSGETQYF. The full variable domain, rest sourced from reference TRBV28 and TRBJ2-5, is DVKVTQSSRYLVKRTGEKVFLECVQDMDHENMFWYRQDPGLGLRLIYFSYDVKMKEKGDIPEGYSVSREKKERFSLILESASTNQTSMYLCASSFPRSGSGETQYFGPGTRLLVL.

This clone has a single count. This chain links TRBV30 with TRBJ1-6; 7 nucleotides line up with TRBD1. Germline values: CDR1 GTSNPN, CDR2 SVGIG (reference sequence). The junction had 7 bases not matched to a gene; V was cut back by 5 bases and J by 6 bases. This CDR3 comprises 14 residues. Here the CDR3 reads CAWAAGTANSPLHF. CDR3 bases: TGTGCCTGGGCCGCCGGGACAGCTAATTCACCCCTCCACTTT.

V and J are TRBV29-1 and TRBJ1-1; D is ambiguous. CDR1 is SQVTM and CDR2 is ANQGSEA in the germline V gene. The germline V and J ends were trimmed by 2 bases and 1 base, with 17 bases remaining between them. This CDR3 is built from 16 residues. The CDR3 loop reads CSVENLVGWGNTEAFF. The CDR3 DNA is TGCAGCGTTGAAAATCTGGTAGGATGGGGGAACACTGAAGCTTTCTTT.

This CDR3 reads CASSRVGSDTEAFF. CDR3 coding DNA: TGCGCCAGCAGCAGGGTAGGGTCGGACACTGAAGCTTTCTTT. The chain couples TRBV5-1 to TRBJ1-1; D is uncertain. V was shortened by 4 bases and J by 3 bases, with 13 bases between the two germline ends. The germline CDR1 and CDR2 sequences are SGHRS and YFSETQ. The CDR3 has 14 residues.

This clone was found once. Distinct nucleotide sequences in the sample also encode this CDR3. The chain combines TRBV28 with TRBJ2-3; 8 nucleotides align to TRBD2. The CDR3 runs to 14 residues. Germline lookup yields CDR1 MDHEN and CDR2 SYDVKM. Trimming at V came to 6 bases and at J to 0 bases, leaving 2 bases not matched to a gene. CDR3 sequence: CASRPGGSTDTQYF. The CDR3 bases are TGTGCCAGCAGGCCGGGGGGGAGCACAGATACGCAGTATTTT.

The chain is built from TRBV6-5 and TRBJ2-5, with D maybe TRBD2 (5 bases). Trimming removed 6 bases at V and 5 bases at J, with 13 bases between. The CDR3 has 13 amino acids. Germline values: CDR1 MNHEY, CDR2 SVGAGI. CDR3 sequence: CASSPREGETQYF. CDR3 DNA: TGTGCCAGCAGCCCGCGAGAGGGCGAGACCCAGTACTTC.

The chain employs TRBV15 and TRBJ2-7; D gene uncertain. The CDR3 is made up of 13 amino acids. CDR1 LNHNV and CDR2 YYDKDF come from the germline V gene (reference sequence). Trimming pared 1 base from V and 3 bases from J, leaving 7 bases between. The CDR3 region has the DNA TGTGCCACCAGCAGAGCTGAGAACTACGAGCAGTACTTC. Residues: CATSRAENYEQYF.

With regard to this clone: Compared with germline, one end of the junction differs, possibly owing to a read error. The gene calls are TRBV7-9 and TRBJ2-1; D remains unclear. Looked up from germline, CDR1 is SEHNR and CDR2 is FQNEAQ (reference sequence). This CDR3 is built from 11 residues. The CDR3 loop is CASSLGLGVVF. The DNA for the CDR3 is TGTGCCAGCAGCTTAGGACTTGGGGTCGTCTTC.

V gene TRBV7-9 combines with J gene TRBJ1-2; 7 bases fit TRBD1. CDR1 SEHNR and CDR2 FQNEAQ come from the germline V gene (reference sequence). The V and J ends lost 3 bases and 4 bases, in that order; junction bases with no gene match: 5. The CDR3 runs 14 residues. CDR3 protein: CASSFTTGSYGYTF. CDR3 DNA sequence: TGTGCCAGCAGCTTTACGACAGGGAGCTATGGCTACACCTTC.

This chain connects TRBV7-2 to TRBJ2-3; 8 bases fit TRBD1. Germline V gives CDR1 SGHTA, CDR2 FQGNSA. The CDR3 loop spans 16 amino acids. V lost 1 base to trimming and J lost 2 bases; unmatched junction nucleotides: 5. The CDR3 DNA is TGTGCCAGCAGCTTAGGGACAGGGTCTTTCACAGATACGCAGTATTTT. It translates to CASSLGTGSFTDTQYF.

The V call is TRBV9, the J call TRBJ2-7; D may be TRBD1 (5 bases). Deletions cut 3 bases from V and 7 bases from J, with 17 bases between. The length of the CDR3 is 14 residues. Germline-derived CDR1 and CDR2 are SGDLS and YYNGEE. Here the CDR3 DNA reads TGTGCCAGCAGCGCACTACCGGACCCAGGGGAGCAGTACTTC. Protein: CASSALPDPGEQYF.